The rows below give T cell receptor beta chains drawn from one sample of a study of T cell repertoires in cytomegalovirus infection. No antigens are known for them. TCRdb ran MiXCR on the reads and lists one entry per CDR3 protein. The sample has 650,000 to 850,000 distinct CDR3 sequences, roughly 29% seen once. This sample comprised cultured CD8+ T cells from PBMCs, obtained from culture after CMV antigen stimulation. These receptors were taken from a human donor in good health (CMV status not recorded). Some clones in this sample may be carry-over from other donors' samples. Both conserved end residues are part of each CDR3. The D gene is left open where the match is weak. The size of a clone is reported for some rows only, either as once, few or many, or as a class for expanded clones.

j_call v_call clone_size d_call cdr3_nt cdr3_aa
TRBJ2-3 TRBV4-1 - - TGCGCCAGCAGCCAAGATTCCACCGGGACTGGTAATACGCAGTATTTT CASSQDSTGTGNTQYF
TRBJ2-3 TRBV7-6 - TRBD1 TGTGCTAGCAGCTCTGGACAGGTAGCTAGCACAGATACGCAGTATTTT CASSSGQVASTDTQYF
TRBJ2-5 TRBV25-1 - - TGTGCCAGCAGTGAAGGCAGCGGTCCAGGGGCCCAGTACTTC CASSEGSGPGAQYF
TRBJ1-1 TRBV6-4 many TRBD1 TGTGCCAGCAGAAAGACAGGGGGCGCGGGATATGACACTGAAGCTTTCTTT CASRKTGGAGYDTEAFF
TRBJ1-5 TRBV6-2/TRBV6-3 many TRBD1 TGTGCCAGCAGCCCGACCGCAACAGGGGCGCCACGGCAGCCCCAGCATTTT CASSPTATGAPRQPQHF
TRBJ2-1 TRBV6-2/TRBV6-3 - - TGTGCCAGCAGTTACTTGAATAGGGACAATGAGCAGTTCTTC CASSYLNRDNEQFF
TRBJ2-1 TRBV20-1 - - TGCAGTGCTCCTATTTTTAGCTCCTACAATGAGCAGTTCTTC CSAPIFSSYNEQFF
TRBJ2-3 TRBV27 - TRBD2 TGTGCCACCTCCCTAGCGGGGGTAGGCACAGATACGCAGTATTTT CATSLAGVGTDTQYF
TRBJ2-1 TRBV7-8 many - TGTGCCAGCAGCTTAGCCCTGCCTCAAGAGCAGTTCTTC CASSLALPQEQFF
TRBJ2-4 TRBV11-3 few TRBD1 TGTGCCAGCAGCTTAGCTGGGGACAGGGCGAAAAACATTCAGTACTTC CASSLAGDRAKNIQYF
TRBJ2-3 TRBV7-3 - - TGTGCCAGCAGCGCCGTAACAGGGAGCACAGATACGCAGTATTTT CASSAVTGSTDTQYF
TRBJ2-3 TRBV4-3 few - TGCGCCAGCAGCCAAGAGAGGACAGCTATCACAGATACGCAGTATTTT CASSQERTAITDTQYF
TRBJ2-1 TRBV6-6 many - TGTGCCAGCAGTTACTTTACAGAGCTCTCCTACAATGAGCAGTTCTTC CASSYFTELSYNEQFF
TRBJ1-6 TRBV4-1 few TRBD1 TGCGCCAGCAGCCAAGACACAGGGGAGAGGGTTTCACCCCTCCACTTT CASSQDTGERVSPLHF
TRBJ1-5 TRBV27 - - TGTGCCAGCAGAAGGGGGTTCAATCAGCCCCAGCATTTT CASRRGFNQPQHF
TRBJ1-5 TRBV7-9 many TRBD1 TGTGCCAGCAGCTTAGCTTTTGGGACAGGGTTTGATGGCAATCAGCCCCAGCATTTT CASSLAFGTGFDGNQPQHF
TRBJ2-3 TRBV6-6 few TRBD2 TGTGCCAGCAGTTACCCGGGGAGCGGCGGGGGGGCTAAAGATACGCAGTATTTT CASSYPGSGGGAKDTQYF
TRBJ2-3 TRBV7-9 many TRBD1 TGTGCCGCCGGAGGACAGGGGTCAGATACGCAGTATTTT CAAGGQGSDTQYF
TRBJ1-4 TRBV6-5 few - TGTGCCAGCAGTTACTCGAATAATGAAAAACTGTTTTTT CASSYSNNEKLFF
TRBJ1-1 TRBV5-1 - TRBD1 TGCGCCAGCAGCTTGAGTACAGGGGACGAAGCTTTCTTT CASSLSTGDEAFF
TRBJ2-7 TRBV19 few TRBD2 TGTGCCAGTAGTACCCGCCTAGCGGAAGAGCAGTACTTC CASSTRLAEEQYF
TRBJ2-2 TRBV12-3/TRBV12-4 few TRBD1 TGTGCCAGCACCTTGGACAGGGCCAGAACGACCGGGGAGCTGTTTTTT CASTLDRARTTGELFF
TRBJ2-1 TRBV15 many - TGTGCCACCAGCAGAGTCGGTGTGGGTTCCTACAATGAGCAGTTCTTC CATSRVGVGSYNEQFF
TRBJ2-7 TRBV19 few TRBD1 TGTGCCAGTAGTATAACGCCATCGGAGGGACAGGTCTTTTACGAGCAGTACTTC CASSITPSEGQVFYEQYF
TRBJ2-4 TRBV11-2 few - TGTGCCAGCAGCTTAGGCAGGGGAACACTAAACATTCAGTACTTC CASSLGRGTLNIQYF
TRBJ2-5 TRBV7-6 few - TGTGCCAGCAGCCCCGAGTCTTGGGAAGAGACCCAGTACTTC CASSPESWEETQYF
TRBJ2-7 TRBV12-3/TRBV12-4 - - TGTGCCAGCAGCCCTGGTCCCCGGGCCTACGAGCAGTACTTC CASSPGPRAYEQYF
TRBJ2-1 TRBV27 - - TGTGCCAGCACCCCGACTACCTACAATGAGCAGTTCTTC CASTPTTYNEQFF
TRBJ1-3 TRBV4-1 - - TGCGCCAGCAGCCCCCGGATTTCTGGAAACACCATATATTTT CASSPRISGNTIYF
TRBJ1-1 TRBV7-9 many - TGTGCCAGCAGCCCCCCGCGGACTGAAGCTTTCTTT CASSPPRTEAFF